This T cell receptor (beta chain) was identified during a study of blood T cells in healthy people across ages. Study-level background: Per two T cells, about one barcoded beta molecule was captured through template switching.

Regarding this clonotype: As yet, its antigen is unknown.

For the second PCR, which ran for 7 to 11 cycles, a sample-barcoded 5' primer and a J-beta primer mix were used. Each cDNA molecule carried a tag from a template-switch adaptor that contained 12 random nucleotides. TCRdb called the 5' RACE reads again in MiXCR, with one record for every CDR3 protein. The data hold about 1.4 million distinct CDR3 sequences, with around 55% observed a single time. CDR1 and CDR2 (germline): DFQATT, SNEGSKA (reference sequence). This CDR3 comprises 16 residues. V lost 3 bases, J lost 4 bases, and 14 bases stayed unmatched. Notes on the study in general: TCR beta diversity per million T cells fell roughly linearly with age. Samples with more naive T cells showed higher observed beta diversity.

The TCR was taken from a man in his late teens or twenties in good health. V gene TRBV20-1 combines with J gene TRBJ2-7; TRBD2 matches at 8 bases. The sample comprised blood. The CDR3 nucleotides read TGCAGTGCTAGTCGTCCCGGGAGGGGGTCTAGGTACGAGCAGTACTTC. It yields the protein CSASRPGRGSRYEQYF.